This T cell receptor beta chain was captured by sequencing in a study of blood T cell repertoires in COVID-19. Study background: Researchers got acute and convalescent COVID-19 samples from the United States, Italy and Spain.

The protocol was immunoSEQ multiplex PCR, while the TCRdb copy is restricted to in-frame clones and leaves out a portion. Among a few hundred thousand clones listed, around 80% were seen once. The receptor was derived from a woman older than 75 with active or convalescent COVID-19. The sequencing input was peripheral blood.

The CDR3, as DNA: TGTGCCAGCAGCCGCCCTCCGGACAGGGCGGATTCCAGGGGTCACGAGCAGTACTTC. As protein: CASSRPPDRADSRGHEQYF. The chain links TRBV21-1 to TRBJ2-7; TRBD1, the table's D call, lacks a check against the DNA. TRBV21-1 is tagged as a pseudogene. There are 19 residues in the CDR3.